This TCR beta chain was obtained from a study of T cell responses to AZD1222 COVID-19 vaccine. Study outcomes and limitations: Along spike, vaccine-associated CD4 TCRs were found throughout, with dominance at 160-218 and 743-854.

Data came from immunoSEQ multiplex PCR; TCRdb stores just in-frame clones and leaves some out. The sample holds fewer than 150,000 clones, 90% seen once. This clone was counted between two and nine times. Its antigen is unknown. CDR1 is KGHSH and CDR2 is LQKENI in the germline V gene. The trim removed 3 bases at V and 6 bases at J, leaving 1 base unmatched. CDR3 size: 14 residues. The source of this sequence is an adult in good health. Sequenced here: peripheral blood, sampled on day 0 of AZD1222 vaccination. The V and J genes are TRBV18 and TRBJ2-1, with 11 bases that match TRBD2. This CDR3 is CASSPTSGSNEQFF. For the CDR3, the DNA is TGTGCCAGCTCACCTACTAGCGGGAGCAATGAGCAGTTCTTC.